Listed below are T cell receptor beta chains from one sample, sequenced in a study of molecular identifiers for immune sequencing clone quantification. A single record per CDR3 protein comes from TCRdb applying MiXCR to the PCR reads. The table shows fewer than 75,000 distinct CDR3 sequences, with around 17% occurring only once. The sequencing input was naive CD8+ T cells from blood, with Jurkat cell RNA spiked in. Receptor source: a human donor in good health. Some libraries in this study had Jurkat cell RNA spiked in. Both conserved end residues are part of each CDR3. The D gene is left open where the match is weak. Only part of the rows carry a size: once, few, many, or a class if the clone is expanded.

j_gene: TRBJ2-5
len: 17
abundance: many
v_gene: TRBV3-1
d_gene: TRBD2
CDR3nt: TGTGCCAGCAGCCAAGATGGACTAGCGGGACCCCAAGAGACCCAGTACTTC
CDR3aa: CASSQDGLAGPQETQYF

j_gene: TRBJ2-1
len: 15
abundance: many
v_gene: TRBV4-1
d_gene: TRBD1
CDR3nt: TGCGCCAGCAGGGCGCCGGGACAGGGACTCAATGAGCAGTTCTTC
CDR3aa: CASRAPGQGLNEQFF

j_gene: TRBJ1-2
len: 13
abundance: many
v_gene: TRBV20-1
d_gene: NA
CDR3nt: TGCAGTGCTAGCCGACAAGATAACTATGGCTACACCTTC
CDR3aa: CSASRQDNYGYTF

j_gene: TRBJ2-4
len: 22
abundance: NA
v_gene: TRBV3-1
d_gene: TRBD2
CDR3nt: TGTGCCAGCAGCCATCCTCGGCCGGGACTAGCGGGAGAATGGACGTCCAAAAACATTCAGTACTTC
CDR3aa: CASSHPRPGLAGEWTSKNIQYF

j_gene: TRBJ1-5
len: 15
abundance: many
v_gene: TRBV6-2/TRBV6-3
d_gene: NA
CDR3nt: TGTGCCAGCAGTTACTCTCCTAGGGGCAATCAGCCCCAGCATTTT
CDR3aa: CASSYSPRGNQPQHF

j_gene: TRBJ2-7
len: 13
abundance: many
v_gene: TRBV20-1
d_gene: NA
CDR3nt: TGCAGTGCTAGAGGGTATTTAACCTACGAGCAGTACTTC
CDR3aa: CSARGYLTYEQYF

j_gene: TRBJ2-2
len: 15
abundance: many
v_gene: TRBV28
d_gene: NA
CDR3nt: TGTGCCAGCAGTGTCCGACTAGGAGGGACCGGGGAGCTGTTTTTT
CDR3aa: CASSVRLGGTGELFF

j_gene: TRBJ2-7
len: 11
abundance: NA
v_gene: TRBV12-3/TRBV12-4
d_gene: TRBD2
CDR3nt: TGTGCCAGCAGTCTCGGACTAGAGGTGTACTTC
CDR3aa: CASSLGLEVYF

j_gene: TRBJ2-5
len: 19
abundance: NA
v_gene: TRBV7-2
d_gene: NA
CDR3nt: TGTGCCTGCAGTTGGCAGTTAGCAGGACCGCCCTCCCCCCAAGAGACCCAGTACTTC
CDR3aa: CACSWQLAGPPSPQETQYF

j_gene: TRBJ2-3
len: 16
abundance: many
v_gene: TRBV11-2
d_gene: NA
CDR3nt: TGTGCCAGCAGCTTAGATCTGTATGAGTTAGCTGAAACGCAGTATTTT
CDR3aa: CASSLDLYELAETQYF

j_gene: TRBJ1-1
len: 19
abundance: many
v_gene: TRBV7-8
d_gene: TRBD1
CDR3nt: TGTGCCAGCAGCTTAGCAGTAAGAATTCAGGGGGGGACGGTGACTGAAGCTTTCTTT
CDR3aa: CASSLAVRIQGGTVTEAFF

j_gene: TRBJ1-5
len: 13
abundance: NA
v_gene: TRBV20-1
d_gene: NA
CDR3nt: TGCAGTGCTAACCCGGACGAGAATCAGCCCCAGCATTTT
CDR3aa: CSANPDENQPQHF

j_gene: TRBJ1-2
len: 13
abundance: NA
v_gene: TRBV29-1
d_gene: NA
CDR3nt: TGCAGCGTTGTTGGGGGTAGCAGCTATGGCTACACCTTC
CDR3aa: CSVVGGSSYGYTF

j_gene: TRBJ2-1
len: 12
abundance: many
v_gene: TRBV4-1
d_gene: NA
CDR3nt: TGCGCCAGCAGCCACTTACAAAATGAGCAGTTCTTC
CDR3aa: CASSHLQNEQFF

j_gene: TRBJ2-7
len: 17
abundance: many
v_gene: TRBV24-1
d_gene: NA
CDR3nt: TGTGCCACCAGCTGGCGGCGACAGCGAAAAATTTCCTACGAGCAGTACTTC
CDR3aa: CATSWRRQRKISYEQYF

j_gene: TRBJ2-3
len: 16
abundance: many
v_gene: TRBV6-2/TRBV6-3
d_gene: NA
CDR3nt: TGTGCCAGCAGTTACTCCATCCTTCAGCCCACAGATACGCAGTATTTT
CDR3aa: CASSYSILQPTDTQYF

j_gene: TRBJ2-2
len: 19
abundance: many
v_gene: TRBV7-8
d_gene: TRBD2
CDR3nt: TGTGCCAGCAGCTTAGAAGTTAGGACTAGCGGTGGTGGGGCCGGGGAGCTGTTTTTT
CDR3aa: CASSLEVRTSGGGAGELFF

j_gene: TRBJ2-7
len: 14
abundance: many
v_gene: TRBV27
d_gene: NA
CDR3nt: TGTGCCAGCAGTTTCGCCCCGGTTTCCTACGAGCAGTACTTC
CDR3aa: CASSFAPVSYEQYF

j_gene: TRBJ2-5
len: 16
abundance: many
v_gene: TRBV27
d_gene: NA
CDR3nt: TGTGCCAGCAGTTTATATGTCGGGGGTTCAGTAGAGGCCCAGTACTTC
CDR3aa: CASSLYVGGSVEAQYF

j_gene: TRBJ2-7
len: 14
abundance: many
v_gene: TRBV5-6
d_gene: TRBD2
CDR3nt: TGTGCCAGCAGCTTGAGCGGGAGTCCCTACGAGCAGTACTTC
CDR3aa: CASSLSGSPYEQYF

j_gene: TRBJ1-1
len: 17
abundance: many
v_gene: TRBV27
d_gene: NA
CDR3nt: TGTGCCAGCAGTTCGCGGGGAGACAGGCTTGGCAACACTGAAGCTTTCTTT
CDR3aa: CASSSRGDRLGNTEAFF

j_gene: TRBJ2-5
len: 17
abundance: few
v_gene: TRBV29-1
d_gene: NA
CDR3nt: TGCAGCGTTGTGTTTTATGGGGGGCAAGAGGTCGTGAAGACCCAGTACTTC
CDR3aa: CSVVFYGGQEVVKTQYF

j_gene: TRBJ2-5
len: 13
abundance: many
v_gene: TRBV19
d_gene: NA
CDR3nt: TGTGCCAGTAGTATAGTTGCCGGGGAGACCCAGTACTTC
CDR3aa: CASSIVAGETQYF

j_gene: TRBJ2-5
len: 16
abundance: NA
v_gene: TRBV15
d_gene: TRBD2
CDR3nt: TGTGCCACCAGCAGAGATGTCGGTAGCGGGATGGAGACCCAGTACTTC
CDR3aa: CATSRDVGSGMETQYF

j_gene: TRBJ1-6
len: 16
abundance: many
v_gene: TRBV7-9
d_gene: NA
CDR3nt: TGTGCCAGCAGCTTAGCTCCAGGGGAACAGAATTCACCCCTCCACTTT
CDR3aa: CASSLAPGEQNSPLHF

j_gene: TRBJ2-1
len: 17
abundance: many
v_gene: TRBV4-3
d_gene: NA
CDR3nt: TGCGCCAGCAGCCAAGATAAGTGGGGCGGACACTACAATGAGCAGTTCTTC
CDR3aa: CASSQDKWGGHYNEQFF

j_gene: TRBJ1-1
len: 16
abundance: many
v_gene: TRBV7-9
d_gene: TRBD1
CDR3nt: TGTGCCAGCAGCCAGACAGGGGGTTATGGTGGCACTGAAGCTTTCTTT
CDR3aa: CASSQTGGYGGTEAFF

j_gene: TRBJ1-4
len: 16
abundance: many
v_gene: TRBV25-1
d_gene: NA
CDR3nt: TGTGCCAGCAGTGCGCCTTCGATAGCAACTAATGAAAAACTGTTTTTT
CDR3aa: CASSAPSIATNEKLFF

j_gene: TRBJ2-7
len: 13
abundance: many
v_gene: TRBV20-1
d_gene: NA
CDR3nt: TGCAGTGCTAGAGTTACTGCTTCCTACGAGCAGTACTTC
CDR3aa: CSARVTASYEQYF

j_gene: TRBJ2-1
len: 18
abundance: many
v_gene: TRBV19
d_gene: TRBD1
CDR3nt: TGTGCCAGTAGTCCATGGGGGTCGGCAGGGGGCTCATGGATTGAGCAGTTCTTC
CDR3aa: CASSPWGSAGGSWIEQFF

j_gene: TRBJ2-6
len: 14
abundance: NA
v_gene: TRBV2
d_gene: NA
CDR3nt: TGTGCCAGCTCCGGGGGCTCTGGGGCCAACGTCCTGACTTTC
CDR3aa: CASSGGSGANVLTF

j_gene: TRBJ2-2
len: 14
abundance: few
v_gene: TRBV24-1
d_gene: NA
CDR3nt: TGTGCCACCAGTGGAGGGTACAGCACCGGGGAGCTGTTTTTT
CDR3aa: CATSGGYSTGELFF

j_gene: TRBJ1-3
len: 14
abundance: NA
v_gene: TRBV6-5
d_gene: NA
CDR3nt: TGTGACTGGTGGCAGGCGGGACCTGGAAACACCATATATTTC
CDR3aa: CDWWQAGPGNTIYF

j_gene: TRBJ2-5
len: 13
abundance: NA
v_gene: TRBV12-5
d_gene: TRBD1
CDR3nt: TGTGCTAGCTGGACAGGAGCAGAAGAGACCCAGCACTTC
CDR3aa: CASWTGAEETQHF

j_gene: TRBJ2-7
len: 14
abundance: few
v_gene: TRBV27
d_gene: NA
CDR3nt: TGTGCCAGCAGTTTACTGGGAACGAACTACGAGCAGTACTTC
CDR3aa: CASSLLGTNYEQYF

j_gene: TRBJ2-7
len: 13
abundance: many
v_gene: TRBV2
d_gene: TRBD2
CDR3nt: TGTGCCAGCAAGGATAGCGGGAGTTACGAGCAGTACTTC
CDR3aa: CASKDSGSYEQYF

j_gene: TRBJ2-3
len: 15
abundance: many
v_gene: TRBV6-5
d_gene: TRBD2
CDR3nt: TGTGCCAGCAGTTACACGGGAGGGGCGGCAGATACGCAGTATTTT
CDR3aa: CASSYTGGAADTQYF

j_gene: TRBJ2-2
len: 15
abundance: many
v_gene: TRBV29-1
d_gene: TRBD2
CDR3nt: TGCAGCGTTGTCGGAGGGAGGGCGAGCACCGGGGAGCTGTTTTTT
CDR3aa: CSVVGGRASTGELFF

j_gene: TRBJ2-7
len: 17
abundance: few
v_gene: TRBV21-1
d_gene: NA
CDR3nt: TGTGCCAGCAGCCCCCAAGGGCCCAGCGGGATGATCTACGAGCAGTACTTC
CDR3aa: CASSPQGPSGMIYEQYF

j_gene: TRBJ2-1
len: 13
abundance: many
v_gene: TRBV19
d_gene: TRBD1
CDR3nt: TGTGCCAGTAGTTGGATAGGGGGCGGTGAGCAGTTCTTC
CDR3aa: CASSWIGGGEQFF

j_gene: TRBJ2-3
len: 17
abundance: many
v_gene: TRBV4-3
d_gene: NA
CDR3nt: TGCGCCAGCAGCCAAGATCGTACAGTCGGGGCCACAGATACGCAGTATTTT
CDR3aa: CASSQDRTVGATDTQYF

j_gene: TRBJ2-1
len: 15
abundance: many
v_gene: TRBV7-8
d_gene: NA
CDR3nt: TGTGCCAGCAGCTTAATGGGTCGGGAGTTTGGTGAGCAGTTCTTC
CDR3aa: CASSLMGREFGEQFF

j_gene: TRBJ1-5
len: 15
abundance: NA
v_gene: TRBV28
d_gene: NA
CDR3nt: TGTGCCAGCATCGAGAGGGTTTATAGCAATCAGCCCCAGCATTTT
CDR3aa: CASIERVYSNQPQHF

j_gene: TRBJ1-5
len: 13
abundance: many
v_gene: TRBV6-1
d_gene: TRBD1
CDR3nt: TGTGCCAGCACCGGACAGGGTAATCAGCCCCAGCATTTT
CDR3aa: CASTGQGNQPQHF

j_gene: TRBJ1-6
len: 15
abundance: NA
v_gene: TRBV10-3
d_gene: NA
CDR3nt: TGTGCCATCAGTGACATAGATACCCATAATTCACCCCTCCACTTT
CDR3aa: CAISDIDTHNSPLHF

j_gene: TRBJ1-6
len: 13
abundance: many
v_gene: TRBV19
d_gene: NA
CDR3nt: TGTGCCAGTAGTTCAGGGAGCCGATCACCCCTCCACTTT
CDR3aa: CASSSGSRSPLHF

j_gene: TRBJ2-7
len: 14
abundance: NA
v_gene: TRBV12-3/TRBV12-4
d_gene: TRBD1
CDR3nt: TGTGCCAGCAGGGGGGGACAGGGATTCTACGAGCAGTACTTC
CDR3aa: CASRGGQGFYEQYF

j_gene: TRBJ2-7
len: 15
abundance: many
v_gene: TRBV6-2/TRBV6-3
d_gene: TRBD2
CDR3nt: TGTGCCAGCAGTTACTCGGGACTAGTCGCCTACGAGCAGTACTTC
CDR3aa: CASSYSGLVAYEQYF

j_gene: TRBJ2-7
len: 16
abundance: many
v_gene: TRBV14
d_gene: NA
CDR3nt: TGTGCCAGCAGCCAAGATAGGTCGGACGTCGACTACGAGCAGTACTTC
CDR3aa: CASSQDRSDVDYEQYF

j_gene: TRBJ2-7
len: 12
abundance: many
v_gene: TRBV29-1
d_gene: TRBD2
CDR3nt: TGCAGCGCCCGGACTAGCGGCTACGAGCAGTACTTC
CDR3aa: CSARTSGYEQYF

j_gene: TRBJ2-2
len: 15
abundance: many
v_gene: TRBV20-1
d_gene: NA
CDR3nt: TGCAGTGCTAGTCCGGAGGCGGTGGACACCGGGGAGCTGTTTTTT
CDR3aa: CSASPEAVDTGELFF

j_gene: TRBJ2-6
len: 15
abundance: many
v_gene: TRBV27
d_gene: NA
CDR3nt: TGTGCCAGTTCTGATTGGGTCTCTGGGGCCAACGTCCTGACTTTC
CDR3aa: CASSDWVSGANVLTF

j_gene: TRBJ1-5
len: 15
abundance: NA
v_gene: TRBV6-1
d_gene: NA
CDR3nt: TGTGCCAGCAGTCCGGCAGGGCCTAGCAATCAGCCCCAGCATTTT
CDR3aa: CASSPAGPSNQPQHF

j_gene: TRBJ1-1
len: 15
abundance: many
v_gene: TRBV5-5
d_gene: TRBD1
CDR3nt: TGTGCCAGCAGCTTGGGACAGGGAGGCGATACTGAAGCTTTCTTT
CDR3aa: CASSLGQGGDTEAFF

j_gene: TRBJ2-3
len: 15
abundance: many
v_gene: TRBV12-5
d_gene: NA
CDR3nt: TGTGCTAGTGGTTTATATGGGGGACCCACAGATACGCAGTATTTT
CDR3aa: CASGLYGGPTDTQYF

j_gene: TRBJ2-3
len: 13
abundance: few
v_gene: TRBV10-1
d_gene: NA
CDR3nt: TGCGCCAGCAGTGGTGCCCCCACAGATACGCAGTATTTT
CDR3aa: CASSGAPTDTQYF

j_gene: TRBJ2-7
len: 16
abundance: few
v_gene: TRBV27
d_gene: NA
CDR3nt: TGTGCCAGCAGTCAACAGGCGGGTAGCGGATCCTACGAGCAGTACTTC
CDR3aa: CASSQQAGSGSYEQYF

j_gene: TRBJ2-3
len: 15
abundance: many
v_gene: TRBV7-6
d_gene: NA
CDR3nt: TGTGCCAGCAGCAATTCGGGCAGTTCGGGAGATACGCAGTATTTT
CDR3aa: CASSNSGSSGDTQYF

j_gene: TRBJ2-1
len: 17
abundance: many
v_gene: TRBV12-3/TRBV12-4
d_gene: NA
CDR3nt: TGTGCCAGCAGTGGGGAGCGAGGGGCGGGCGAGTACAATGAGCAGTTCTTC
CDR3aa: CASSGERGAGEYNEQFF

j_gene: TRBJ2-7
len: 18
abundance: many
v_gene: TRBV30
d_gene: TRBD2
CDR3nt: TGTGCCTGGAGTGTACTAATCGGGGCTAGCGGGAGCTCCTACGAGCAGTACTTC
CDR3aa: CAWSVLIGASGSSYEQYF